The present T cell receptor beta chain was sequenced within a study of low-dose radiotherapy and immunotherapy resistance in tumors. As for the study in general: 1 Gy per fraction was delivered to Cohort 2 every two weeks, for 13 Gy total over 26 weeks. Every two weeks, one day ahead of radiation and immunotherapy, cyclophosphamide 200 mg/m2 was given (intravenously).

The CDR3 contains 15 residues. The junction had 9 bases not matched to a gene; V was cut back by 3 bases and J by 7 bases. CDR1 and CDR2 (germline): SNHLY, FYNNEI. Time point meaning: after trial treatment. Treatment defined: LDRT plus nivolumab, ipilimumab, low-dose cyclophosphamide and aspirin (RACIN trial). Eligible patients had advanced solid tumors lacking tumor-infiltrating lymphocytes. Note on this clonotype: A far larger clone is only one base removed, so a read error is likely.

With TRAV- and TRBV-specific primers, first-strand cDNA was made, covering the alpha and beta chains. The PCR that amplified TCRs ran for about 20 cycles, relying on a constant-region primer and a V-primer adapter. The authors amplified isolated mRNA by in vitro transcription. A single record per CDR3 protein comes from TCRdb applying MiXCR to the reads. The table shows 35,000 to 50,000 distinct CDR3 sequences, with 25% to 30% occurring only once. The rearrangement uses TRBV2 and TRBJ2-7; 10 bases fit TRBD2. Sequenced material: PBMCs, taken after low-dose radiotherapy plus immunotherapy. The sequence derives from a male donor with prostate cancer. CDR3 residues: CASSDRLAGADEQYF. The CDR3 DNA sequence: TGTGCCAGCAGTGATAGGCTAGCGGGAGCGGATGAGCAGTACTTC.